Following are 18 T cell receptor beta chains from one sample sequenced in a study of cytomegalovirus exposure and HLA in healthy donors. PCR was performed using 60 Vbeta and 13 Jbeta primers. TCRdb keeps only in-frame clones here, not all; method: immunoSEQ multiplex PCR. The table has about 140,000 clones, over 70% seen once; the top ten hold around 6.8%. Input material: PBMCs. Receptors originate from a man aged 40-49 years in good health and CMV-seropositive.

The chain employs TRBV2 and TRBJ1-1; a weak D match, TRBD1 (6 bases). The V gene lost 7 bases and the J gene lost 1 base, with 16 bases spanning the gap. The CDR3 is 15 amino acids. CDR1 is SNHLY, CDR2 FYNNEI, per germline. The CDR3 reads CASNRLVQGNTEAFF. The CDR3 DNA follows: TGTGCCAGCAATAGACTCGTACAGGGGAACACTGAAGCTTTCTTT.

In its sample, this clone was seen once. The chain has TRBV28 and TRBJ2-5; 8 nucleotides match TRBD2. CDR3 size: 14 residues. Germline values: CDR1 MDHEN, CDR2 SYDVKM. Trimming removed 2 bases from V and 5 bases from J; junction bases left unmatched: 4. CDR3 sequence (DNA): TGTGCCAGCAGTTTACGGGGGGGCAGGGAGACCCAGTACTTC. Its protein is CASSLRGGRETQYF. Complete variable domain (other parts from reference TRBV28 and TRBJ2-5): DVKVTQSSRYLVKRTGEKVFLECVQDMDHENMFWYRQDPGLGLRLIYFSYDVKMKEKGDIPEGYSVSREKKERFSLILESASTNQTSMYLCASSLRGGRETQYFGPGTRLLVL.

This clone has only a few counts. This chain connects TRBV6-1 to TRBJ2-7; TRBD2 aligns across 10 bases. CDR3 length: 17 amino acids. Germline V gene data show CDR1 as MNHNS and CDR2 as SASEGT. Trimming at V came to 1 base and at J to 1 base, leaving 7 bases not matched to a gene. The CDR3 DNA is TGTGCCAGCAGTGAAGAAAGACTAGCGGGTCGGTCCTACGAGCAGTACTTC. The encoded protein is CASSEERLAGRSYEQYF.

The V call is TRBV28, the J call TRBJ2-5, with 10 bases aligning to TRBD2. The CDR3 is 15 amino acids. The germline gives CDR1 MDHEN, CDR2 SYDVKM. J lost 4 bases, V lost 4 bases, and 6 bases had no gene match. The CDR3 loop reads CASSSAGGLRETQYF. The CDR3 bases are TGTGCCAGCAGTTCAGCGGGGGGGCTTAGAGAGACCCAGTACTTC.

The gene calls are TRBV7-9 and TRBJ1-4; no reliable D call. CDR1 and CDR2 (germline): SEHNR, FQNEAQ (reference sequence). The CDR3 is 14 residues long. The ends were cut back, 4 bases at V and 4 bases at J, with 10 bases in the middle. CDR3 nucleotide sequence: TGTGCCAGCAGCTACGGACTCCGTAATGAAAAACTGTTTTTT. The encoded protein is CASSYGLRNEKLFF. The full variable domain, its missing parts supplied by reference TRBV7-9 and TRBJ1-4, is DTGVSQNPRHKITKRGQNVTFRCDPISEHNRLYWYRQTLGQGPEFLTYFQNEAQLEKSRLLSDRFSAERPKGSFSTLEIQRTEQGDSAMYLCASSYGLRNEKLFFGSGTQLSVL.

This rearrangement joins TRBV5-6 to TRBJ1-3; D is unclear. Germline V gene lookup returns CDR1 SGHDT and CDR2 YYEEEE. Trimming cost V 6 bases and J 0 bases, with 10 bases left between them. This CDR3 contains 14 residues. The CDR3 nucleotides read TGTGCCAGCACCCTCCGGGGCTCTGGAAACACCATATATTTT. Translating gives CASTLRGSGNTIYF.

CDR3 amino acids: CASSLAASMETQYF. The CDR3 nucleotides read TGTGCCAGCAGCTTAGCGGCTAGCATGGAGACCCAGTACTTC. The rearrangement links TRBV7-8 to TRBJ2-5; maybe TRBD2 (5 bases). The CDR3 length is 14 residues. Germline CDR1 SGHVS, CDR2 FQNEAQ. V lost 0 bases to trimming and J lost 5 bases, with 10 bases between them.

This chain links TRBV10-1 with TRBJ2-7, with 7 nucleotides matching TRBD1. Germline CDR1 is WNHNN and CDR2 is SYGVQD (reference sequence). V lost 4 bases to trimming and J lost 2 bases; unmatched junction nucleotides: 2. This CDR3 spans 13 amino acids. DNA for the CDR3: TGCGCCAGCAGTGCCACAGGGGCCTACGAGCAGTACTTC. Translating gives CASSATGAYEQYF.

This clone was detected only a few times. This CDR3 reads CASSEVRGGHRTYNEQFF. The CDR3 bases are TGCGCCAGCAGTGAGGTGCGGGGGGGCCACCGTACCTACAATGAGCAGTTCTTC. The V gene is TRBV10-2, the J gene TRBJ2-1, with 9 bases matching TRBD2. The CDR3 is 18 amino acids. J was trimmed by 2 bases and V by 2 bases; bases with no gene match: 10. Germline V lookup: CDR1 WSHSY, CDR2 SAAADI.

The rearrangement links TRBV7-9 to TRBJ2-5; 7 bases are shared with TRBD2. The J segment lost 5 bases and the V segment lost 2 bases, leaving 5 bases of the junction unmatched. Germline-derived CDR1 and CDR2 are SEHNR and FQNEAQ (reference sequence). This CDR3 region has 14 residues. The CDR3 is CASSLSSGGETQYF. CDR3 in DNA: TGTGCCAGCAGCTTATCTAGCGGCGGCGAGACCCAGTACTTC.

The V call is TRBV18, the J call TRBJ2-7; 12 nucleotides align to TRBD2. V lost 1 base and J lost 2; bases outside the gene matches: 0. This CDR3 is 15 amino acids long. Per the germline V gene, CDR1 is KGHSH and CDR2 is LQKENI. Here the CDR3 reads CASSPRTSGAYEQYF. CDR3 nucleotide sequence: TGTGCCAGCTCACCACGGACTAGCGGGGCCTACGAGCAGTACTTC.

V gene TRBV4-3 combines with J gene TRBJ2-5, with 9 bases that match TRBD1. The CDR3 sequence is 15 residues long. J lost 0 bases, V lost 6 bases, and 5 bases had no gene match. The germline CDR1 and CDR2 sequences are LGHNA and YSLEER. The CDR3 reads CASRPGQGHQETQYF. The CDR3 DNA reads TGCGCCAGCAGGCCTGGACAGGGGCACCAAGAGACCCAGTACTTC.

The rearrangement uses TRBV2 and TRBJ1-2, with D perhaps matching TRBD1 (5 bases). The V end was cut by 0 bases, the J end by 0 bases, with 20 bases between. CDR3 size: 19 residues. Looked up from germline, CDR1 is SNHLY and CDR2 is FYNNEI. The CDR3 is CASSEALLGARTSNYGYTF. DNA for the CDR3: TGTGCCAGCAGTGAAGCGCTTCTAGGGGCGCGGACCTCTAACTATGGCTACACCTTC.

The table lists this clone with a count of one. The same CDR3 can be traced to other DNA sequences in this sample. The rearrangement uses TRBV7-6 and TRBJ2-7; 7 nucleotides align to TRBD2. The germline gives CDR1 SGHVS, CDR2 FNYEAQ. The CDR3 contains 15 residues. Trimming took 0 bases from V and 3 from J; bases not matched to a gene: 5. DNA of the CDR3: TGTGCCAGCAGCTTAGCGGGAGGGCCTGACTACGAGCAGTACTTC. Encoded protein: CASSLAGGPDYEQYF.

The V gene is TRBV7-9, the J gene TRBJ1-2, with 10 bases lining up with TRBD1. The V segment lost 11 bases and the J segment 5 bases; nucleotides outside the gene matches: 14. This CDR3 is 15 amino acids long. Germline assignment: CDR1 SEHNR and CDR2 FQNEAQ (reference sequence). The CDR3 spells CAVPGQGLENYGYTF. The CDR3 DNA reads TGTGCCGTTCCGGGACAGGGGCTCGAAAATTATGGCTACACCTTC.

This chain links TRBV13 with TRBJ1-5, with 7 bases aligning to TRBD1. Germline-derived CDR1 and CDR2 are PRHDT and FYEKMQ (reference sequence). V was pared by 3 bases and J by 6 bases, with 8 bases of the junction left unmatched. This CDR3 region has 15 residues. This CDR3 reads CASSLGQRGPQPQHF. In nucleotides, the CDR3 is TGTGCCAGCAGCTTGGGCCAAAGGGGGCCTCAGCCCCAGCATTTT.

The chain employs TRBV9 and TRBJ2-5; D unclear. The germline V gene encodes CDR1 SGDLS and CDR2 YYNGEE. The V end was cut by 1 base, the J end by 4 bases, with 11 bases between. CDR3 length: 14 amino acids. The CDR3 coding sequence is TGTGCCAGCAGCGTAACGTGGTTCGGAGAGACCCAGTACTTC. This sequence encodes CASSVTWFGETQYF.

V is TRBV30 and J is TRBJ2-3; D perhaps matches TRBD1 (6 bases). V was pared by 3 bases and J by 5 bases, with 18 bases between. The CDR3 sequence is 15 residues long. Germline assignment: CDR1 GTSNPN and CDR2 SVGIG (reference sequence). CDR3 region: CAWSEDQGWIDTQYF. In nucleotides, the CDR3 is TGTGCCTGGAGCGAAGATCAGGGGTGGATAGATACGCAGTATTTT.